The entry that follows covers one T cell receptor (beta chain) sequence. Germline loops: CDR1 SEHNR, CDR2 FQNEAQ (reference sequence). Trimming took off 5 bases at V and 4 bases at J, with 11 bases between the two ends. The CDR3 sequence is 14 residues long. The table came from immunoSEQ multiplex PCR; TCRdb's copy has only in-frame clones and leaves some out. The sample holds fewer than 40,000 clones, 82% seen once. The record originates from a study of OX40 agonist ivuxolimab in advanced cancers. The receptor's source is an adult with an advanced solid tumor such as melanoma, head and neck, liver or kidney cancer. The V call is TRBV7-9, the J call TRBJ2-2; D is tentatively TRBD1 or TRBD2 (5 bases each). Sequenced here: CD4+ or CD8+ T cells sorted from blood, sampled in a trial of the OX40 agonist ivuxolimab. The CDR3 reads CASSQGAITGELFF. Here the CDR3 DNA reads TGTGCCAGCAGCCAGGGAGCGATCACCGGGGAGCTGTTTTTT.